Each of the 28 T cell receptor beta chains below was sequenced from the same sample in a study of blood T cells in healthy people across ages (dated by TCRdb to between 2015 and 2017). Library creation used 5' RACE. TCRdb records Illumina HiSeq 2500 as the sequencer. A second roughly 6 to 11 cycle PCR used a sample-barcoded 5' primer and a J-beta primer mix. Clones were called with MiXCR by TCRdb after fastp trimmed the public reads at Q25, and only in-frame beta chains were retained. One record per CDR3 amino acid sequence lists the most common genes and DNA. Present in this sample are about 1,600,000 distinct CDR3 sequences, about 40% of which were seen just once. Jointly, the top ten make up 7% to 9.5% of the sample. The sequenced material came from blood. The receptors derive from a woman between 18 and 30 years old in good health.

The sample holds a few counts of this clonotype. The rearrangement joins TRBV3-1 to TRBJ1-6; unclear D gene. The CDR3 is made up of 13 amino acids. Trimming left V 4 bases short and J 11 bases short, with 12 bases between. Germline CDR1 is LGHDT and CDR2 is YNNKEL (reference sequence). This CDR3 reads CASSREGTAPLHF. CDR3 DNA sequence: TGTGCCAGCAGCCGAGAGGGAACCGCACCCCTCCACTTT.

This clonotype has at least ten counts. The CDR3 DNA sequence: TGTGCCAGCAGCACGACCCCTCCGTTGGGTGGCTACACCTTC. Its translation: CASSTTPPLGGYTF. The rearrangement joins TRBV7-2 to TRBJ1-2; D gene uncertain. Trimming took 5 bases from V and 7 from J, leaving 17 bases between them. This CDR3 has 14 amino acids. Germline CDR1 SGHTA, CDR2 FQGNSA.

The chain has TRBV21-1 and TRBJ2-3; whether TRBD2, the table's D call, matches the DNA was not checked. TRBV21-1 is marked as a pseudogene. The CDR3 consists of 19 residues. The CDR3 reads CASNRRRTSGMGSTDTQYF. DNA for the CDR3: TGTGCCAGCAATCGTCGTAGGACTAGCGGGATGGGAAGCACAGATACGCAGTATTTT.

This clonotype came up a few times. The CDR3 protein is CASSLDPTGRTDTQYF. DNA of the CDR3: TGTGCCAGCAGCTTAGATCCGACAGGACGGACAGATACGCAGTATTTT. The V call is TRBV7-9, the J call TRBJ2-3; tentatively, D is TRBD1 (6 bases). Germline V lookup: CDR1 SEHNR, CDR2 FQNEAQ (reference sequence). CDR3 length equals 16 residues. V dropped 1 base and J dropped 3 bases, with 14 bases sitting between them. The whole variable domain, remainder taken from reference TRBV7-9 and TRBJ2-3, is DTGVSQNPRHKITKRGQNVTFRCDPISEHNRLYWYRQTLGQGPEFLTYFQNEAQLEKSRLLSDRFSAERPKGSFSTLEIQRTEQGDSAMYLCASSLDPTGRTDTQYFGPGTRLTVL.

This clonotype was seen a handful of times. This chain connects TRBV28 to TRBJ2-5; no definite D call. V was cut by 6 bases and J by 2 bases, with 16 bases left in between. The CDR3 is made up of 15 amino acids. Germline CDR1 and CDR2: MDHEN and SYDVKM. CDR3 residues: CASSPALREQETQYF. Here the CDR3 DNA reads TGTGCCAGCAGCCCGGCTTTAAGGGAACAAGAGACCCAGTACTTC. The complete variable domain, with remaining parts taken from reference TRBV28 and TRBJ2-5, reads DVKVTQSSRYLVKRTGEKVFLECVQDMDHENMFWYRQDPGLGLRLIYFSYDVKMKEKGDIPEGYSVSREKKERFSLILESASTNQTSMYLCASSPALREQETQYFGPGTRLLVL.

The gene calls are TRBV4-3 and TRBJ1-2, with D unclear. Germline V gene data show CDR1 as LGHNA and CDR2 as YSLEER. Trimming removed 0 bases from V and 3 bases from J, with 11 bases in between. The CDR3 spans 15 residues. CDR3 sequence: CASSQEVAAHYGYTF. Here the CDR3 DNA reads TGCGCCAGCAGCCAAGAGGTCGCAGCCCACTATGGCTACACCTTC.

This clonotype has only a few counts. This rearrangement joins TRBV29-1 to TRBJ2-3; weak D call: TRBD2 (6 bases). This CDR3 region has 12 residues. The V end lost 5 bases, the J end lost 6 bases, and 12 bases lay between the germline ends. CDR1 and CDR2 from the germline V gene are SQVTM and ANQGSEA. This CDR3 is CSVQTSVDTQYF. CDR3 DNA: TGCAGCGTTCAGACTAGTGTCGATACGCAGTATTTT.

Many counts were recorded for this clonotype. This rearrangement joins TRBV20-1 to TRBJ2-3; 7 bases are a match to TRBD2. This CDR3 comprises 16 residues. Germline V gene lookup returns CDR1 DFQATT and CDR2 SNEGSKA (reference sequence). The trim removed 3 bases at V and 1 base at J, leaving 10 bases unmatched. CDR3 in DNA: TGCAGTGCTAGCGATAGCGGGCCGGGAGGCACAGATACGCAGTATTTT. Translating gives CSASDSGPGGTDTQYF.

The genes are TRBV7-2 and TRBJ1-1, with TRBD1 as a possible D gene (5 bases). The germline CDR1 and CDR2 sequences are SGHTA and FQGNSA. The V end lost 2 bases, the J end lost 3 bases, and 13 bases lay between the germline ends. This CDR3 contains 15 residues. This CDR3 reads CASSLPQGIDTEAFF. The CDR3 bases are TGTGCCAGCAGCTTACCCCAGGGAATTGACACTGAAGCTTTCTTT. The complete variable domain, with remaining parts taken from reference TRBV7-2 and TRBJ1-1, reads GAGVSQSPSNKVTEKGKDVELRCDPISGHTALYWYRQSLGQGLEFLIYFQGNSAPDKSGLPSDRFSAERTGGSVSTLTIQRTQQEDSAVYLCASSLPQGIDTEAFFGQGTRLTVV.

The V gene is TRBV28, the J gene TRBJ2-2; 11 bases are shared with TRBD1. CDR3 size: 16 residues. J lost 4 bases, V lost 3 bases, and 4 bases had no gene match. Germline-derived CDR1 and CDR2 are MDHEN and SYDVKM. The CDR3 bases are TGTGCCAGCAGTTTGGGGACAGGGGGACGCACCGGGGAGCTGTTTTTT. Translated: CASSLGTGGRTGELFF. The full variable domain, completed using reference TRBV28 and TRBJ2-2, is DVKVTQSSRYLVKRTGEKVFLECVQDMDHENMFWYRQDPGLGLRLIYFSYDVKMKEKGDIPEGYSVSREKKERFSLILESASTNQTSMYLCASSLGTGGRTGELFFGEGSRLTVL.

In its sample, this clonotype was seen a few times. V and J are TRBV12-3 or TRBV12-4 and TRBJ2-3, with D possibly being TRBD2 (5 bases). V shed 6 bases and J shed 6 bases, with 19 bases lying between them. This CDR3 spans 15 amino acids. As DNA, the CDR3 is TGTGCCAGCAGCGCCCCCAAGGCTAGCAGGGATACGCAGTATTTT. Translating it yields CASSAPKASRDTQYF.

The chain employs TRBV20-1 and TRBJ1-5; 10 nucleotides line up with TRBD1. The V gene end was trimmed by 5 bases and the J gene end by 3 bases; junction bases not matched to a gene: 7. This CDR3 is 15 amino acids long. Looked up from germline, CDR1 is DFQATT and CDR2 is SNEGSKA (reference sequence). CDR3 nucleotide sequence: TGCAGTGCTCAATCGGGGACAGGGGTCAATCAGCCCCAGCATTTT. Amino acids: CSAQSGTGVNQPQHF.

There are a few counts of this clonotype. V and J are TRBV20-1 and TRBJ2-3; D is unresolved. The CDR3 totals 11 residues. V lost 6 bases, J lost 8 bases, and 12 bases lay in between. Germline assignment: CDR1 DFQATT and CDR2 SNEGSKA (reference sequence). Written as DNA, the CDR3 is TGCAGTGCCGTCCCCGGGCCTACGCAGTATTTT. Amino acids: CSAVPGPTQYF.

This clonotype is a singleton in its sample. The chain is built from TRBV20-1 and TRBJ2-3, with D tentatively TRBD1 (5 bases). V dropped 4 bases and J dropped 0 bases, with 11 bases sitting between them. There are 14 residues in the CDR3. From germline, CDR1 is DFQATT and CDR2 SNEGSKA (reference sequence). The CDR3 bases are TGCAGTGCTAAGACAGTCATTAGCACAGATACGCAGTATTTT. Translated: CSAKTVISTDTQYF.

This clonotype was seen a handful of times. The genes are TRBV7-9 and TRBJ2-7; D remains unclear. The J call is doubtful: the DNA matches TRBJ2-5 better. The CDR3 is 14 amino acids. Germline CDR1 and CDR2: SEHNR and FQNEAQ (reference sequence). The CDR3, as DNA: TGTGCCAGCAGCTTAGACCTCATGTGGGAGACCCAGTACTTC. Its protein is CASSLDLMWETQYF.

This clonotype came up many times. V is TRBV9 and J is TRBJ2-1, with D possibly called TRBD1 or TRBD2 (5 bases each). The CDR3 is 15 amino acids. Germline assignment: CDR1 SGDLS and CDR2 YYNGEE. V gave up 0 bases and J gave up 4 bases, with 11 bases separating them. DNA of the CDR3: TGTGCCAGCAGCGTAGCGGGTGGGGGTTACAATGAGCAGTTCTTC. Its translation: CASSVAGGGYNEQFF.

The V gene is TRBV10-3, the J gene TRBJ1-1, with D unresolved. V shed 1 base and J shed 5 bases, with 5 bases lying between them. Germline values: CDR1 ENHRY, CDR2 SYGVKD. CDR3 length equals 12 residues. CDR3 amino acids: CAISELGTEAFF. The CDR3 DNA is TGTGCCATCAGTGAGTTGGGGACTGAAGCTTTCTTT.

This clonotype was counted ten times or more. The chain has TRBV27 and TRBJ2-3; 8 nucleotides line up with TRBD2. CDR1 and CDR2 (germline): MNHEY, SMNVEV (reference sequence). The CDR3 consists of 15 residues. The V segment lost 7 bases and the J segment 5 bases; nucleotides outside the gene matches: 11. CDR3 in DNA: TGTGCCAGCAAAAAGCTCGCGGGAGGTGGAGATACGCAGTATTTT. This translates into CASKKLAGGGDTQYF.

The chain is built from TRBV11-2 and TRBJ2-3; D is unclear. Trimming shortened V by 3 bases and J by 7 bases, and 14 bases separated the two germline ends. Per germline, CDR1 SGHAT and CDR2 FQNNGV. The CDR3 is 14 amino acids. This CDR3 is CASSLGDRLNTQYF. For the CDR3, the DNA is TGTGCCAGCAGCTTGGGTGATAGGCTGAATACGCAGTATTTT.

This clonotype has more than one count but fewer than ten. The genes are TRBV5-1 and TRBJ2-1, with a possible D match to TRBD2 (5 bases). The V gene lost 6 bases and the J gene lost 0 bases, with 13 bases spanning the gap. CDR1 SGHRS and CDR2 YFSETQ come from the germline V gene. The CDR3 is made up of 15 amino acids. In DNA form, the CDR3 reads TGCGCCAGCACTTTAGCGTTAAGCTCCTACAATGAGCAGTTCTTC. Translating gives CASTLALSSYNEQFF.

This clonotype was seen a few times. The chain carries TRBV3-1 and TRBJ1-2, with D possibly TRBD1 on 6 matching bases. V was clipped by 4 bases and J by 3 bases, with 15 bases between them. Germline V gene sequence: CDR1 LGHDT, CDR2 YNNKEL (reference sequence). The CDR3 consists of 15 residues. The CDR3: CASSPSTGMYYGYTF. For the CDR3, the DNA is TGTGCCAGCAGCCCTTCTACAGGGATGTACTATGGCTACACCTTC.

This chain uses TRBV20-1 with TRBJ1-2; no definite D call. The CDR3 is made up of 12 amino acids. Germline CDR1 DFQATT, CDR2 SNEGSKA (reference sequence). The CDR3 spells CRARGGSYGYTF. CDR3 sequence (DNA): TGCAGGGCTCGAGGAGGCAGCTATGGCTACACCTTC.

This clonotype occurred once. The rearrangement links TRBV7-9 to TRBJ1-2; tentatively, D is TRBD1 (5 bases). The germline V and J ends were trimmed by 4 bases and 4 bases, with 13 bases remaining between them. There are 14 residues in the CDR3. CDR1 and CDR2 from the germline V gene are SEHNR and FQNEAQ (reference sequence). Here the CDR3 reads CASSSTGAVYGYTF. DNA for the CDR3: TGTGCCAGCAGCTCGACCGGGGCAGTCTATGGCTACACCTTC.

This clonotype was counted only a few times. Here the CDR3 DNA reads TGTGCCAGCAGTTACTCGGCTAGCGGGAGTTACTACGAGCAGTACTTC. Protein sequence: CASSYSASGSYYEQYF. The gene calls are TRBV6-5 and TRBJ2-7; TRBD2 matches 10 bases. This CDR3 has 16 residues. Looked up from germline, CDR1 is MNHEY and CDR2 is SVGAGI. With 0 bases clipped from V and 3 bases from J, the junction kept 5 bases outside the gene matches.

A remark on this clonotype: An end of the junction does not agree with germline; a read error may underlie this. The V call is TRBV2, the J call TRBJ1-2; TRBD1 might be the D (6 bases). The germline V gene encodes CDR1 SNHLY and CDR2 FYNNEI. The CDR3 extends over 13 amino acids. The CDR3 coding sequence is TGTACCAGCAGTGCAGGGGTCGACTATGGCTACACCTTC. Its translation: CTSSAGVDYGYTF. The entire variable domain, with the rest obtained from reference TRBV2 and TRBJ1-2, is as follows: EPEVTQTPSHQVTQMGQEVILRCVPISNHLYFYWYRQILGQKVEFLVSFYNNEISEKSEIFDDQFSVERPDGSNFTLKIRSTKLEDSAMYFCTSSAGVDYGYTFGSGTRLTVV.

This clonotype was found a few times. V gene TRBV28 combines with J gene TRBJ1-6; D gene uncertain. The ends were cut back, 5 bases at V and 6 bases at J, with 20 bases in the middle. This CDR3 contains 17 residues. Germline values: CDR1 MDHEN, CDR2 SYDVKM. CDR3 nucleotide sequence: TGTGCCAGCAGTCTAGGGAGACACCGACTAATTAATTCACCCCTCCACTTT. The encoded protein is CASSLGRHRLINSPLHF. The full variable domain, completed using reference TRBV28 and TRBJ1-6, is DVKVTQSSRYLVKRTGEKVFLECVQDMDHENMFWYRQDPGLGLRLIYFSYDVKMKEKGDIPEGYSVSREKKERFSLILESASTNQTSMYLCASSLGRHRLINSPLHFGNGTRLTVT.

This clonotype was counted a few times. The J gene is TRBJ2-7, the V gene TRBV28; 9 nucleotides match TRBD1. The V and J ends lost 7 bases and 1 base, in that order; junction bases with no gene match: 8. Germline V lookup: CDR1 MDHEN, CDR2 SYDVKM. This CDR3 has 15 amino acids. CDR3 sequence: CASTLRDRVSYEQYF. The CDR3 DNA follows: TGTGCCAGCACCCTCCGGGACAGGGTGTCCTACGAGCAGTACTTC.

This clonotype was counted once. The junction does not match germline at one end; this may be a read error. This chain joins TRBV10-3 and TRBJ2-1; D gene unclear. Per germline, CDR1 ENHRY and CDR2 SYGVKD. The CDR3 covers 15 residues. The CDR3 bases are TGTGCCATCAATGAGGACCCGAGCTCCTACAATGAGCAGTTCTTC. Amino acids: CAINEDPSSYNEQFF.